This TCR beta chain was identified in a study of spatial heterogeneity in lung cancer. General study findings and limits: Within tumors, counts of expanded alpha and beta TCRs tracked tumor mutation counts.

As for time point: sample taken at primary tumor resection. TCRdb reprocessed the 5' RACE reads with MiXCR, giving one entry per CDR3 protein. In the table there are 20,000 to 25,000 distinct CDR3 sequences, around 6% of which are singletons. The CDR3 is 14 residues long. With 5 bases removed from V and 9 bases from J, the gap between germline ends came to 14 bases. Per the germline V gene, CDR1 is SGHTA and CDR2 is FQGNSA. This clonotype was observed at least ten times. The antigen is not known. The clonotype was recovered from a male donor with early-stage non-small cell lung cancer. V is TRBV7-2 and J is TRBJ1-6, with D possibly being TRBD1 (5 bases). The sample here was lung tumor tissue, taken at surgery. The CDR3 nucleotides are TGTGCCAGCAGCCCCGGGAGGGGTGGTTCACCCCTCCACTTT. Translated: CASSPGRGGSPLHF.